What follows are 14 T cell receptor beta chains derived from one specimen sequenced in a study of T cell repertoires in cytomegalovirus infection. TCRdb reprocessed the reads via MiXCR and lists one record per CDR3 protein. Of around 500,000 distinct CDR3 sequences in the sample, roughly 42% were seen once. Antigens of these TCRs are unknown. The sample in question was cultured PBMCs, obtained from culture after CMV antigen stimulation. Receptors were obtained from a human donor in good health (CMV status not recorded). Some clones in this sample may be carry-over from other donors' samples.

This rearrangement joins TRBV6-2 or TRBV6-3 to TRBJ2-1; the match to TRBD2 covers 10 bases. After removal of 7 bases from V and 2 bases from J, the junction contained 5 bases not matched to a gene. This CDR3 region has 15 residues. Looked up from germline, CDR1 is MNHEY and CDR2 is SVGEGT. The CDR3 nucleotides are TGTGCCAGCATGACCGGGACTAGCGCCTACAATGAGCAGTTCTTC. Amino acids: CASMTGTSAYNEQFF.

The rearrangement uses TRBV6-1 and TRBJ2-1, with a tentative D call TRBD2 (6 bases). V was cut by 5 bases and J by 5 bases, with 19 bases left in between. Germline lookup yields CDR1 MNHNS and CDR2 SASEGT. This CDR3 comprises 16 residues. The CDR3 sequence: CASSLTGPPGDNEQFF. As DNA, the CDR3 is TGTGCCAGCAGTCTAACGGGACCCCCGGGGGACAATGAGCAGTTCTTC.

The rearrangement joins TRBV7-9 to TRBJ2-2; a weak D match, TRBD2 (6 bases). V lost 5 bases and J 6 bases, leaving 16 bases between the germline ends. Germline-derived CDR1 and CDR2 are SEHNR and FQNEAQ (reference sequence). The length of the CDR3 is 15 residues. CDR3 residues: CASSPGTGEAGELFF. CDR3 coding DNA: TGTGCCAGCAGCCCAGGGACGGGAGAGGCCGGGGAGCTGTTTTTT. The full variable domain, its missing parts supplied by reference TRBV7-9 and TRBJ2-2, is DTGVSQNPRHKITKRGQNVTFRCDPISEHNRLYWYRQTLGQGPEFLTYFQNEAQLEKSRLLSDRFSAERPKGSFSTLEIQRTEQGDSAMYLCASSPGTGEAGELFFGEGSRLTVL.

The chain joins TRBV7-9 to TRBJ2-5; D might be TRBD2 (6 bases). Trimming stripped 3 bases from V and 4 bases from J, with 15 bases between. The CDR3 contains 15 residues. Per germline, CDR1 SEHNR and CDR2 FQNEAQ (reference sequence). The CDR3 region has the DNA TGTGCCAGCAGCTTCCTAGCGCCATTGCCAGAGACCCAGTACTTC. Its protein is CASSFLAPLPETQYF. Variable domain in full (rest from reference TRBV7-9 and TRBJ2-5): DTGVSQNPRHKITKRGQNVTFRCDPISEHNRLYWYRQTLGQGPEFLTYFQNEAQLEKSRLLSDRFSAERPKGSFSTLEIQRTEQGDSAMYLCASSFLAPLPETQYFGPGTRLLVL.

This clonotype has just a few counts. The rearrangement uses TRBV7-9 and TRBJ2-1, with 7 positions matching TRBD1. V was pared by 6 bases and J by 7 bases, with 9 bases of the junction left unmatched. From germline, CDR1 is SEHNR and CDR2 FQNEAQ (reference sequence). The CDR3 loop spans 14 amino acids. The CDR3 reads CASRKHRGGNEQFF. CDR3 in DNA: TGTGCCAGCAGGAAGCACAGGGGCGGGAATGAGCAGTTCTTC.

The chain couples TRBV7-2 to TRBJ1-2; the match to TRBD1 covers 8 bases. The CDR3 runs 11 residues. J was trimmed by 14 bases and V by 5 bases; bases with no gene match: 7. Per germline, CDR1 SGHTA and CDR2 FQGNSA. CDR3 DNA: TGTGCCAGCAGCCTGGGACAGGTCAAAACCTTC. Translating it yields CASSLGQVKTF.

The chain joins TRBV7-4 to TRBJ2-2; a weak D match, TRBD1 (6 bases). The CDR3 extends over 15 amino acids. The V gene lost 4 bases and the J gene lost 4 bases, with 13 bases spanning the gap. Germline V gene data show CDR1 as SGHVT and CDR2 as SQSDAQ. The CDR3 coding sequence is TGTGCCAGCAGCTCCCAGGGGCAGTTCACCGGGGAGCTGTTTTTT. Translated, it gives CASSSQGQFTGELFF.

The J gene is TRBJ1-5, the V gene TRBV28, with D maybe TRBD1 (5 bases). Between the trimmed V and J ends, which lost 3 bases and 1 base, there was a span of 13 bases. The CDR3 contains 16 residues. CDR1 is MDHEN and CDR2 is SYDVKM in the germline V gene. CDR3 sequence reads: CASSFRTIGSNQPQHF. CDR3 bases: TGTGCCAGCAGTTTTCGGACAATAGGCAGCAATCAGCCCCAGCATTTT. The complete variable domain, with remaining parts taken from reference TRBV28 and TRBJ1-5, reads DVKVTQSSRYLVKRTGEKVFLECVQDMDHENMFWYRQDPGLGLRLIYFSYDVKMKEKGDIPEGYSVSREKKERFSLILESASTNQTSMYLCASSFRTIGSNQPQHFGDGTRLSIL.

The chain uses TRBV7-9 and TRBJ1-2, with TRBD1 identical over 9 bases. The CDR3 length is 14 residues. The V segment lost 5 bases and the J segment 8 bases; nucleotides outside the gene matches: 9. CDR1 is SEHNR and CDR2 is FQNEAQ in the germline V gene (reference sequence). As DNA, the CDR3 is TGTGCCAGCAGCCCACTTTGGACAGGGGAAGGCTACACCTTC. This codes for CASSPLWTGEGYTF. Full variable domain (outside the CDR3, taken from reference TRBV7-9 and TRBJ1-2): DTGVSQNPRHKITKRGQNVTFRCDPISEHNRLYWYRQTLGQGPEFLTYFQNEAQLEKSRLLSDRFSAERPKGSFSTLEIQRTEQGDSAMYLCASSPLWTGEGYTFGSGTRLTVV.

There are many counts of this clonotype. The chain has TRBV7-2 and TRBJ2-7; D uncertain. CDR3 length: 13 residues. CDR1 is SGHTA and CDR2 is FQGNSA in the germline V gene. Trimming took off 8 bases at V and 1 base at J, with 12 bases between the two ends. CDR3 bases: TGTGCCAGCCTACCGCCACTATCCTACGAGCAGTACTTC. Translating it yields CASLPPLSYEQYF.

Comments on this clonotype: The junction does not match germline at one end; this may be a read error. The chain joins TRBV7-9 to TRBJ2-5; 10 bases are shared with TRBD2. The CDR3 spans 14 residues. CDR1 and CDR2 from the germline V gene are SEHNR and FQNEAQ (reference sequence). The CDR3 bases are TGTGCCAGCAGAAGCGGGGGGGTCCAAGAGAACCAGTACTTC. Its translation: CASRSGGVQENQYF.

The V gene is TRBV5-4, the J gene TRBJ2-3; 7 bases line up with TRBD2. The CDR3 has 15 amino acids. CDR1 and CDR2 from the germline V gene are SGHNT and YYREEE (reference sequence). Unmatched junction bases numbered 11, after V lost 4 bases and J lost 6 bases. This CDR3 reads CASSPFVSGADTQYF. DNA for the CDR3: TGTGCCAGCAGCCCCTTCGTCAGCGGGGCTGATACGCAGTATTTT.

The rearrangement links TRBV5-1 to TRBJ2-1; 8 bases are shared with TRBD2. The CDR3 runs 15 residues. Germline V gene sequence: CDR1 SGHRS, CDR2 YFSETQ. V trimming: 6 bases; J trimming: 0 bases; junction bases outside the gene matches: 5. CDR3 residues: CASNSGSGSYNEQFF. Written as DNA, the CDR3 is TGCGCCAGCAACAGCGGGAGCGGCTCCTACAATGAGCAGTTCTTC.

This clonotype has ten or more counts. The chain carries TRBV7-2 and TRBJ2-5, with TRBD1 matching 10 bases. From germline, CDR1 is SGHTA and CDR2 FQGNSA. The CDR3 consists of 14 residues. Trimming cost V 4 bases and J 4 bases; bases outside gene matches: 3. CDR3 sequence: CASSSRTGGETQYF. The CDR3 nucleotides are TGTGCCAGCAGCTCCCGGACAGGGGGAGAGACCCAGTACTTC.